This TCR beta chain was profiled in a study of cytomegalovirus exposure and HLA in healthy donors. In the study overall: Drawn from HLA-typed donors, approximately 85 million unique TCRs were held in an early data release. Study-level findings and limits: Later analysis reportedly placed an Asian-associated ancestry cluster below the roughly 700-donor mean in N-insertions. Analyses of presence/absence relied on an assumption of roughly uniform sequencing depth across donors.

PCR amplification relied on 60 Vbeta primers (plus 13 Jbeta primers). The data were produced by immunoSEQ multiplex PCR, yet TCRdb's version contains in-frame clones alone and is incomplete. The sample consists of some 150,000 clones, roughly 85% of them appearing once. Healthy individuals who donated bone marrow served as the donors. Details on this clone: Its antigen is unknown.

Trimming left V 1 base short and J 0 bases short, with 12 bases between. The CDR3 runs to 16 residues. The germline CDR1 and CDR2 sequences are SEHNR and FQNEAQ (reference sequence). The chain joins TRBV7-9 to TRBJ1-2; possibly TRBD1 for D (6 bases). The receptor comes from a woman younger than 35 in good health and CMV-seronegative. Sequenced: PBMCs. Written as DNA, the CDR3 is TGTGCCAGCAGCTTAGACAGGGTGAGGTCTAACTATGGCTACACCTTC. Translating it yields CASSLDRVRSNYGYTF.